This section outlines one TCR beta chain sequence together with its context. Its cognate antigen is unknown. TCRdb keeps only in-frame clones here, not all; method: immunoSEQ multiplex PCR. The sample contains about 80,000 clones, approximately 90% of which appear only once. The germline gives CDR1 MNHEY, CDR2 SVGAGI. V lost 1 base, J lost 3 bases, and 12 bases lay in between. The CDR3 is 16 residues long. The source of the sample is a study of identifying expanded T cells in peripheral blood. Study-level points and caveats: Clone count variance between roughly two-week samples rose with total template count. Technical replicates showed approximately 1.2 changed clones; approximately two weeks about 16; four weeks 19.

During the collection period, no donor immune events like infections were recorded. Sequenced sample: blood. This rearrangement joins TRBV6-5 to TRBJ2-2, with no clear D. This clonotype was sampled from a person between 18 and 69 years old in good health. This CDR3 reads CASSYLGLPDTGELFF. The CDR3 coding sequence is TGTGCCAGCAGTTACTTAGGGCTCCCCGACACCGGGGAGCTGTTTTTT.